This TCR beta chain was profiled in a study of human T cells and chemical hapten exposure. In TCRdb, the RACE reads were re-called with MiXCR into one record per CDR3 protein. Here the sample spans around 50,000 distinct CDR3 sequences, 9.5% to 10% being singletons. The time point denotes: patch test 2, 6 weeks after DPC sensitization. Indicated treatment: therapeutic diphenylcyclopropenone sensitization with weekly scalp DPC. In this sample, this clonotype turned up many times. Trimming left V 1 base short and J 0 bases short, with 1 base between. CDR1 is LGHDT, CDR2 YNNKEL, per germline (reference sequence). CDR3 length equals 13 residues.

Material: whole blood, obtained in connection with sensitization to the hapten diphenylcyclopropenone (DPC). The chain employs TRBV3-1 and TRBJ1-5, with unresolved D. This receptor was obtained from a woman between 45 and 60 years old with alopecia areata. Some clones in this sample may be carry-over from other donors' samples. Here the CDR3 reads CASSQGSNQPQHF. In nucleotides, the CDR3 is TGTGCCAGCAGCCAAGGTAGCAATCAGCCCCAGCATTTT.